A single sample is the source of the 29 T cell receptor beta chains below, sequenced in a study of CD8 T cells in ankylosing spondylitis. TCRdb recomputed calls from the 5' RACE reads with MiXCR, one row per CDR3 protein. The table shows 670,000 or so distinct CDR3 sequences, with around 20% occurring only once. No cognate antigen is known for these TCRs. Regarding the study as a whole: Made up of eight or nine highly homologous variants, a TCR beta motif appeared characteristic of ankylosing spondylitis blood.

Sequencing used blood, either unsorted or a sorted T cell fraction (not recorded which). These receptors came from a male donor with ankylosing spondylitis.

The rearrangement uses TRBV5-1 and TRBJ2-7; 12 bases align to TRBD2. The CDR3 sequence is 15 residues long. The ends lost 0 bases at V and 6 bases at J; junction bases unmatched: 4. In germline, CDR1 is SGHRS, CDR2 YFSETQ. The CDR3 here is CASSLDPSGGAEQYF. The CDR3 nucleotides read TGCGCCAGCAGCTTGGACCCTAGCGGGGGGGCCGAGCAGTACTTC.

The chain couples TRBV29-1 to TRBJ1-5; D is perhaps TRBD1 (5 bases). Germline V CDR1 and CDR2: SQVTM, ANQGSEA. The germline V and J ends were trimmed by 5 bases and 0 bases, with 14 bases remaining between them. This CDR3 region has 15 residues. This CDR3 is CSVYHDRLSNQPQHF. The CDR3 DNA sequence: TGCAGCGTTTACCATGACAGACTTAGCAATCAGCCCCAGCATTTT. Full variable domain (missing parts from reference TRBV29-1 and TRBJ1-5): SAVISQKPSRDICQRGTSLTIQCQVDSQVTMMFWYRQQPGQSLTLIATANQGSEATYESGFVIDKFPISRPNLTFSTLTVSNMSPEDSSIYLCSVYHDRLSNQPQHFGDGTRLSIL.

Only a few counts were recorded for this clonotype. The rearrangement joins TRBV7-6 to TRBJ2-1; the match to TRBD2 covers 11 bases. Germline loops: CDR1 SGHVS, CDR2 FNYEAQ. The CDR3 has 17 residues. Trimming at V came to 5 bases and at J to 4 bases, leaving 10 bases not matched to a gene. The CDR3: CASSTTAGTSGYNEQFF. In DNA form, the CDR3 reads TGTGCCAGCAGCACAACCGCCGGGACTAGCGGTTACAATGAGCAGTTCTTC.

The chain uses TRBV2 and TRBJ2-2; TRBD1 aligns across 12 bases. V shed 2 bases, J shed 4 bases, and the junction held 5 bases outside the gene matches. CDR3 length equals 17 residues. Germline V lookup: CDR1 SNHLY, CDR2 FYNNEI. CDR3 protein: CASSEQGQGASTGELFF. The CDR3 nucleotides are TGTGCCAGCAGTGAACAGGGACAGGGGGCGAGCACCGGGGAGCTGTTTTTT.

This chain connects TRBV6-5 to TRBJ1-1; D is unresolved. CDR1 and CDR2 from the germline V gene are MNHEY and SVGAGI. Trimming took off 0 bases at V and 1 base at J, with 6 bases between the two ends. The CDR3 totals 14 residues. CDR3 coding DNA: TGTGCCAGCAGTTACTCGATGGGGAACACTGAAGCTTTCTTT. It encodes CASSYSMGNTEAFF.

V usage is TRBV3-1 and J usage is TRBJ1-3; tentative D call: TRBD1 (5 bases). The V end lost 1 base, the J end lost 0 bases, and 10 bases lay between the germline ends. The length of the CDR3 is 16 residues. Germline loops: CDR1 LGHDT, CDR2 YNNKEL (reference sequence). This CDR3 reads CASSQGGLLSGNTIYF. The CDR3 bases are TGTGCCAGCAGCCAAGGGGGACTTCTCTCTGGAAACACCATATATTTT.

This clonotype was seen a handful of times. CDR3 nucleotides: TGCAGCGTCGAGGGGGGCCCCTACGAGCAGTACTTC. Translation gives CSVEGGPYEQYF. The chain employs TRBV29-1 and TRBJ2-7; D may match TRBD1 or TRBD2 (6 bases each). CDR3 length equals 12 residues. V was cut by 6 bases and J by 2 bases, with 11 bases left in between. Germline values: CDR1 SQVTM, CDR2 ANQGSEA.

The gene calls are TRBV29-1 and TRBJ2-3; no clear D. V dropped 0 bases and J dropped 2 bases, with 6 bases sitting between them. The germline gives CDR1 SQVTM, CDR2 ANQGSEA. CDR3 length: 13 amino acids. CDR3: CSVEEYTTDTQYF. DNA of the CDR3: TGCAGCGTTGAAGAATACACCACAGATACGCAGTATTTT.

This clonotype occurred a few times. The chain is built from TRBV5-1 and TRBJ2-1; a weak D match, TRBD2 (5 bases). The germline V and J ends were trimmed by 4 bases and 0 bases, with 11 bases remaining between them. This CDR3 spans 15 amino acids. Germline lookup yields CDR1 SGHRS and CDR2 YFSETQ. CDR3 DNA: TGCGCCAGCAGCGCACTAGTTCGCTCCTACAATGAGCAGTTCTTC. It yields the protein CASSALVRSYNEQFF.

The table lists this clonotype with a few counts. This chain links TRBV12-3 or TRBV12-4 with TRBJ2-3; no reliable D call. The CDR3 consists of 10 residues. V dropped 6 bases and J dropped 5 bases, with 3 bases sitting between them. The CDR3 DNA reads as TGTGCCAGCAGCCGAGATACGCAGTATTTT. Translating gives CASSRDTQYF.

This clonotype came up a few times. The chain is built from TRBV29-1 and TRBJ2-2, with D perhaps TRBD1 or TRBD2 (5 bases each). CDR3 length equals 14 residues. Trimming stripped 7 bases from V and 0 bases from J, with 12 bases between. Germline assignment: CDR1 SQVTM and CDR2 ANQGSEA. CDR3 loop: CSAQGPSNTGELFF. CDR3 DNA sequence: TGCAGCGCCCAGGGACCCTCGAACACCGGGGAGCTGTTTTTT.

This clonotype was seen many times. The V gene is TRBV29-1, the J gene TRBJ1-2; 7 bases agree with TRBD1. The junction had 6 bases not matched to a gene; V was cut back by 3 bases and J by 8 bases. Germline V CDR1 and CDR2: SQVTM, ANQGSEA. The CDR3 contains 12 residues. The CDR3 region has the DNA TGCAGCGTTGACGGACAGGAGTCAGGCTACACCTTC. Translating gives CSVDGQESGYTF. Filled out from reference TRBV29-1 and TRBJ1-2, the complete variable domain reads SAVISQKPSRDICQRGTSLTIQCQVDSQVTMMFWYRQQPGQSLTLIATANQGSEATYESGFVIDKFPISRPNLTFSTLTVSNMSPEDSSIYLCSVDGQESGYTFGSGTRLTVV.

The sample holds a few counts of this clonotype. Written as DNA, the CDR3 is TGTGCCAGCAGCTTAGATCTTTCCGGGACAGGGAATGAAAAACTGTTTTTT. Translation gives CASSLDLSGTGNEKLFF. The chain couples TRBV11-2 to TRBJ1-4, with 9 nucleotides matching TRBD1. J gave up 5 bases and V 0 bases, and 7 bases lay outside the gene matches. The CDR3 sequence is 17 residues long. CDR1 SGHAT and CDR2 FQNNGV come from the germline V gene.

J is TRBJ1-1 and V is TRBV5-1, with a weak D call TRBD1 (5 bases). The CDR3 is 16 amino acids. Germline CDR1 is SGHRS and CDR2 is YFSETQ. Trimming left V 4 bases short and J 4 bases short, with 20 bases between. The CDR3 spells CASSGGTGGSLTEAFF. The CDR3 coding sequence is TGCGCCAGCAGCGGCGGGACGGGAGGAAGTCTCACTGAAGCTTTCTTT.

The rearrangement links TRBV12-3 or TRBV12-4 to TRBJ2-3, with D possibly matching TRBD2 (5 bases). The CDR3 spans 13 residues. V was trimmed by 7 bases and J by 3 bases, leaving 11 bases between them. In DNA, the CDR3 is TGTGCCAGCATCAAGAGGGCGACAGATACGCAGTATTTT. It encodes CASIKRATDTQYF.

This clonotype was counted only a few times. This chain uses TRBV5-1 with TRBJ2-6; D possibly corresponds to TRBD2 (5 bases). CDR3 length: 15 amino acids. V lost 4 bases to trimming and J lost 2 bases, with 10 bases between them. Germline lookup yields CDR1 SGHRS and CDR2 YFSETQ. CDR3: CASSTRAPGANVLTF. The CDR3 coding sequence is TGCGCCAGCAGCACTAGAGCCCCTGGGGCCAACGTCCTGACTTTC.

The chain combines TRBV30 with TRBJ2-5; the D is unclear. There are 12 residues in the CDR3. The V end lost 0 bases, the J end lost 5 bases, and 7 bases lay between the germline ends. The V gene's germline CDR1 is GTSNPN and CDR2 SVGIG (reference sequence). For the CDR3, the DNA is TGTGCCTGGAGTGTAACTCATGAGACCCAGTACTTC. It specifies CAWSVTHETQYF.

The rearrangement links TRBV4-1 to TRBJ2-5; 9 bases fit TRBD2. The CDR3 extends over 18 amino acids. Trimming took 1 base from V and 1 from J; bases not matched to a gene: 10. Germline V gene data show CDR1 as MGHRA and CDR2 as YSYEKL. CDR3 in DNA: TGCGCCAGCAGCCAAGGCCCCTCAGGAGCGGGGGGCCAAGAGACCCAGTACTTC. As protein: CASSQGPSGAGGQETQYF.

This clonotype showed up just a few times. The rearrangement links TRBV7-9 to TRBJ1-1; D is perhaps TRBD1 (5 bases). V lost 6 bases to trimming and J lost 5 bases, with 16 bases between them. The CDR3 runs 14 residues. Germline loops: CDR1 SEHNR, CDR2 FQNEAQ (reference sequence). CDR3 coding DNA: TGTGCCAGCAGGCCCCGGGGCAGAATAACTGAAGCTTTCTTT. This translates into CASRPRGRITEAFF.

This clonotype turned up a few times. This chain uses TRBV9 with TRBJ2-7, with 7 bases aligning to TRBD2. V trimming: 4 bases; J trimming: 2 bases; junction bases outside the gene matches: 15. The CDR3 is made up of 17 amino acids. Germline CDR1 reads SGDLS; CDR2 reads YYNGEE. For the CDR3, the DNA is TGTGCCAGCAGCCCTAGGTCCCGCCCGGGGGGAACCTACGAGCAGTACTTC. It codes for CASSPRSRPGGTYEQYF.

In its sample, this clonotype was seen a few times. This chain uses TRBV20-1 with TRBJ2-7, with 7 nucleotides matching TRBD2. The germline V gene has CDR1 DFQATT and CDR2 SNEGSKA (reference sequence). The V gene end was trimmed by 3 bases and the J gene end by 4 bases; junction bases not matched to a gene: 12. The CDR3 length is 15 residues. The CDR3 sequence: CSASTIYAGAYEQYF. The CDR3 nucleotides read TGCAGTGCTAGTACAATTTACGCGGGAGCTTACGAGCAGTACTTC.

The J gene is TRBJ2-5, the V gene TRBV2; D unclear. Germline CDR1 is SNHLY and CDR2 is FYNNEI. V gave up 10 bases and J gave up 5 bases, with 11 bases separating them. The CDR3 loop spans 11 amino acids. CDR3 nucleotides: TGTGCCAACCTAGGGCCTGAGACCCAGTACTTC. It translates to CANLGPETQYF.

This clonotype was detected only a few times. The rearrangement uses TRBV3-1 and TRBJ2-1; D is perhaps TRBD2 (7 bases). The V end lost 0 bases, the J end lost 4 bases, and 13 bases lay between the germline ends. Germline V gene lookup returns CDR1 LGHDT and CDR2 YNNKEL (reference sequence). The CDR3 sequence is 16 residues long. CDR3 coding DNA: TGTGCCAGCAGCCAAGAGGTTGGGGGGGCTTACAATGAGCAGTTCTTC. It is translated as CASSQEVGGAYNEQFF.

The chain joins TRBV6-1 to TRBJ2-3; D gene unclear. Per germline, CDR1 MNHNS and CDR2 SASEGT. The V end was cut by 5 bases, the J end by 4 bases, with 13 bases between. This CDR3 region has 14 residues. The CDR3 DNA sequence: TGTGCCAGCAGTCCAGGTATTCTCCCAGATACGCAGTATTTT. It codes for CASSPGILPDTQYF.

This clonotype was observed many times. CDR3 bases: TGCGCCAGCAGCCCCGAGGGGACAGCGACCGGGGAGCTGTTTTTT. This translates into CASSPEGTATGELFF. This chain uses TRBV5-1 with TRBJ2-2, with 7 bases aligning to TRBD1. The germline V gene encodes CDR1 SGHRS and CDR2 YFSETQ. V was pared by 4 bases and J by 5 bases, with 8 bases of the junction left unmatched. The CDR3 is 15 residues long.

The rearrangement uses TRBV20-1 and TRBJ1-1; D unclear. Trimming removed 0 bases from V and 4 bases from J, with 9 bases in between. The germline V gene encodes CDR1 DFQATT and CDR2 SNEGSKA (reference sequence). CDR3 size: 13 residues. The CDR3 region is CSARDGVVTEAFF. CDR3 nucleotide sequence: TGCAGTGCTAGAGATGGGGTTGTCACTGAAGCTTTCTTT.

This clonotype came up a few times. The V and J genes are TRBV5-1 and TRBJ1-2, with D unclear. Deletions cut 1 base from V and 0 bases from J, with 28 bases between. Germline CDR1 is SGHRS and CDR2 is YFSETQ. This CDR3 has 21 amino acids. CDR3 sequence (DNA): TGCGCCAGCAGCTTGTGGACGCATGGTAAATCGCGGTCCGCTACTAACTATGGCTACACCTTC. This translates into CASSLWTHGKSRSATNYGYTF. The variable domain in full, with the rest retrieved from reference TRBV5-1 and TRBJ1-2, is KAGVTQTPRYLIKTRGQQVTLSCSPISGHRSVSWYQQTPGQGLQFLFEYFSETQRNKGNFPGRFSGRQFSNSRSEMNVSTLELGDSALYLCASSLWTHGKSRSATNYGYTFGSGTRLTVV.

In regard to this clonotype: The junction does not match germline at one end; this may be a read error. This sequence joins TRBV4-1 and TRBJ2-1; D unresolved. The germline V gene encodes CDR1 MGHRA and CDR2 YSYEKL. CDR3 length: 14 amino acids. CDR3 loop: CASSQEGNSNGQFF. Written as DNA, the CDR3 is TGCGCCAGCAGCCAAGAAGGAAACAGCAATGGGCAGTTCTTC.

The chain uses TRBV5-6 and TRBJ1-5; no reliable D call. CDR3 length: 13 amino acids. Germline V CDR1 and CDR2: SGHDT, YYEEEE. V lost 4 bases, J lost 6 bases, and 11 bases lay in between. CDR3 nucleotides: TGTGCCAGCAGCCGGGCGCGAGGTCAGCCCCAGCATTTT. Its translation is CASSRARGQPQHF.